Below, one TCR beta chain is given with its context. What antigen it recognizes has not been identified. It has no much larger one-base neighbor in the sample; base qualities were not kept. The data originate from a study of blood T cell repertoires in COVID-19 (dated by TCRdb to 2018 to 2021). For the study in its entirety: Collaborator samples came from the United States, Italy and Spain and covered acute and convalescent phases of COVID-19. Samples came from the ongoing ImmuneRACE study (first 160 participants) plus 1,254 subjects from 6 global collaborators. Nearly every sample came with metadata listing a de-identified subject ID, COVID-19 status, age in years and sex. The prospective study material was composed of cDNA or gDNA derived from T cells, B-cell-depleted T cells, or PBMCs. Subjects who had been exposed to COVID-19, were actively infected with it, or had recovered from it provided the deeply sampled blood TCRbeta repertoires that made up the dataset. A freely available public database, intended as a resource for researchers studying the immune response to SARS-CoV-2, is where the repertoires were released. Where available, HLA class I and class II types were taken from metadata supplied by the sample provider and were not determined by assay-based typing. What the authors observed across the whole study: The amount of clinical and demographic metadata varied by source and participant and was provided uncurated.

TCRbeta CDR3 regions were amplified from genomic DNA by means of the immunoSEQ Assay, a bias-controlled multiplex PCR. As for how the authors treated the data: Nucleated cell counts per sample were estimated from amplification of reference gene primers within the assay. Sequence reads were collapsed and filtered to measure the absolute abundance of every unique TCRbeta CDR3 rearrangement. Productive Simpson clonality was computed per sample as the square root of Simpson's diversity index over productive rearrangements. TCRdb mirrors the immuneACCESS table, restricted to in-frame sequences. Some clones are absent from its copies; in checked studies, under half trace to an unresolved V gene, and the reason for the others is unknown. The DNA was the basis for D and trimming; V, J and clone size are from that table. The sample table shows 280,000 or so clones, and around 85% are seen once. About 2.5% of the sample belongs to the ten largest clones.

Participants in the prospective study were aged roughly 18 to 95 years, lived in some 24 United States geographic areas, and enrolled through a virtual design. In the prospective study, participants were assigned to cohorts based on the clinical history participants reported in a screening survey and a study questionnaire. Recovered participants in ImmuneRACE Cohort 3 were defined as having two consecutive negative NP/OP PCR tests, clearance from a healthcare professional, or resolution of symptoms. In the prospective study, whole blood, serum and a nasopharyngeal or oropharyngeal swab were collected from each participant by mobile phlebotomists. Participants in the prospective study had the option to provide additional blood draws and questionnaires over an approximately two-month period. Blood samples from the prospective study were shipped frozen or at room temperature prior to DNA extraction.

This receptor was obtained from a woman aged 50 to 60 who had recovered from COVID-19. The sequenced sample was PBMCs or T cells enriched from blood (not recorded which).

The encoded CDR3 is CASRQANTGELFF. The DNA sequence is given as TGTGCCTCGAGACAGGCGAACACCGGGGAGCTGTTTTTT. The chain uses TRBV28 and TRBJ2-2, and perhaps TRBD1 as D gene, on 6 matching bases. V and J lose 11 bases and 0 bases, and a span of 10 bases separates them. The CDR3 measures 13 amino acids from cysteine to phenylalanine. The sequence is cut down to CDR3 DNA, 39 bases in frame from base 1. The germline V gene encodes CDR1 MDHEN and CDR2 SYDVKM. The reference TRBV28 and TRBJ2-2 proteins fill in what lies around the CDR3, so the full variable domain reads DVKVTQSSRYLVKRTGEKVFLECVQDMDHENMFWYRQDPGLGLRLIYFSYDVKMKEKGDIPEGYSVSREKKERFSLILESASTNQTSMYLCASRQANTGELFFGEGSRLTVL.